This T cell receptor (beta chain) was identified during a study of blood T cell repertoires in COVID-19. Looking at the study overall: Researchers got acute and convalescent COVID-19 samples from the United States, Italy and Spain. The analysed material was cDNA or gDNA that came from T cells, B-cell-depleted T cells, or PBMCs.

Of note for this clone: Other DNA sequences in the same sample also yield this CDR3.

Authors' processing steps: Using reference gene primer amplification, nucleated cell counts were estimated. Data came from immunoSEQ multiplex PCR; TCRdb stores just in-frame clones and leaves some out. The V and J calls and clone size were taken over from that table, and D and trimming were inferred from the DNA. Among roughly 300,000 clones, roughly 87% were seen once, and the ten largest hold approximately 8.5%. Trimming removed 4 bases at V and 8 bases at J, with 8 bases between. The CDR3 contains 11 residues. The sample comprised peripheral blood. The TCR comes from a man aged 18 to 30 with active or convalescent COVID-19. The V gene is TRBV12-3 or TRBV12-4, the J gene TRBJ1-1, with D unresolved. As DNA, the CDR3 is TGTGCCAGCAGTTCGGGTCCCGAAGCTTTCTTT. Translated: CASSSGPEAFF.